One sample yielded the 29 T cell receptor beta chains listed below, sequenced in a study of cytomegalovirus exposure and HLA in healthy donors. Researchers ran the PCR with 60 Vbeta and 13 Jbeta primers. Only in-frame clones appear in the TCRdb table, and some are missing; sequencing was by immunoSEQ multiplex PCR. The sample gives approximately 170,000 clones, 70% to 80% of which show up once; approximately 2.2% is in the top ten. Sequenced: PBMCs. These receptor sequences come from a woman aged 45 to 65 in good health and CMV-seronegative.

J is TRBJ2-1 and V is TRBV15, with TRBD2 identical over 12 bases. CDR1 is LNHNV, CDR2 YYDKDF, per germline (reference sequence). The V segment lost 8 bases and the J segment 13 bases; nucleotides outside the gene matches: 9. The CDR3 is made up of 13 amino acids. Written as DNA, the CDR3 is TGTGCCACCGGGGGGCTAGCGGGAGGGCCCCAGTTCTTC. This encodes CATGGLAGGPQFF.

The V call is TRBV28, the J call TRBJ2-7; no definite D call. V gave up 3 bases and J gave up 2 bases, with 14 bases separating them. This CDR3 spans 15 amino acids. Per the germline V gene, CDR1 is MDHEN and CDR2 is SYDVKM. This CDR3 reads CASSFPLSQTYEQYF. The CDR3 DNA reads TGTGCCAGCAGTTTCCCCCTTAGCCAAACCTACGAGCAGTACTTC. Using reference TRBV28 and TRBJ2-7 for the parts outside the CDR3, the full variable domain is DVKVTQSSRYLVKRTGEKVFLECVQDMDHENMFWYRQDPGLGLRLIYFSYDVKMKEKGDIPEGYSVSREKKERFSLILESASTNQTSMYLCASSFPLSQTYEQYFGPGTRLTVT.

Comments on this clone: Other DNA sequences of this sample code for an identical CDR3. The chain joins TRBV27 to TRBJ1-6, with D unresolved. Trimming shortened V by 8 bases and J by 0 bases, and 5 bases separated the two germline ends. Germline V gene lookup returns CDR1 MNHEY and CDR2 SMNVEV (reference sequence). The CDR3 has 13 residues. In DNA form, the CDR3 reads TGTGCCAGCCGGAGCTCCTATAATTCACCCCTCCACTTT. Its protein is CASRSSYNSPLHF.

The chain recombines TRBV27 with TRBJ2-5; 10 bases map to TRBD1. The end of the DNA is better explained by TRBJ2-7, so the J call may be wrong. There are 17 residues in the CDR3. Germline V lookup: CDR1 MNHEY, CDR2 SMNVEV (reference sequence). The CDR3 region has the DNA TGTGCCAGCAGACCACTTCCACGGACAGGGGGGACCTACGAGCAGTACTTC. This gives the protein CASRPLPRTGGTYEQYF.

The chain has TRBV7-9 and TRBJ1-1; a possible D gene is TRBD1 (6 bases). V lost 6 bases to trimming and J lost 4 bases, with 15 bases between them. The CDR3 is 14 amino acids. Germline loops: CDR1 SEHNR, CDR2 FQNEAQ (reference sequence). The DNA of the CDR3 is TGTGCCAGCAGGCCGGACAGTCATGGCACTGAAGCTTTCTTT. This gives the protein CASRPDSHGTEAFF.

This sequence joins TRBV7-9 and TRBJ2-5, with a weak D call TRBD1 (5 bases). Per the germline V gene, CDR1 is SEHNR and CDR2 is FQNEAQ (reference sequence). Trimming pared 1 base from V and 4 bases from J, leaving 16 bases between. This CDR3 comprises 16 residues. The DNA for the CDR3 is TGTGCCAGCAGCTTAGTCAGGGATGAAATTGGAGAGACCCAGTACTTC. It encodes CASSLVRDEIGETQYF.

The chain recombines TRBV25-1 with TRBJ1-2; the D gene is possibly TRBD1 (6 bases). CDR3 length equals 15 residues. Germline CDR1 is MGHDK and CDR2 is SYGVNS. With 2 bases removed from V and 8 bases from J, the gap between germline ends came to 18 bases. The CDR3 protein is CASSEGPGAAVGYTF. DNA for the CDR3: TGTGCCAGCAGTGAAGGCCCAGGGGCGGCCGTGGGCTACACCTTC.

This clone was picked up one time. The rearrangement uses TRBV28 and TRBJ1-5, with 9 bases aligning to TRBD1. Germline loops: CDR1 MDHEN, CDR2 SYDVKM. This CDR3 region has 15 residues. Losses at the gene ends were 6 bases for V and 7 bases for J; bases not matched to a gene: 10. In DNA, the CDR3 is TGTGCCAGCAGACCTACCACAGGGGGCTGGCAGCCCCAGCATTTT. It yields the protein CASRPTTGGWQPQHF.

This clone came up a few times. The J gene is TRBJ2-7, the V gene TRBV6-6; D remains ambiguous. Trimming cost V 6 bases and J 2 bases, with 8 bases left between them. This CDR3 contains 12 residues. Germline assignment: CDR1 MNHNY and CDR2 SVGAGI (reference sequence). CDR3 DNA: TGTGCCAGCAGCCTAAGAACCTACGAGCAGTACTTC. Protein product: CASSLRTYEQYF.

In this sample, this clone turned up a few times. The chain employs TRBV19 and TRBJ1-1; 7 bases align to TRBD1. CDR1 is LNHDA and CDR2 is SQIVND in the germline V gene (reference sequence). The CDR3 is 17 amino acids. V shed 6 bases and J 0 bases; nucleotides not matched to a gene: 13. CDR3 bases: TGTGCCAGTAGCACTCTGACGGGACAGTATTTGAACACTGAAGCTTTCTTT. This sequence encodes CASSTLTGQYLNTEAFF.

V is TRBV14 and J is TRBJ2-7, with 10 nucleotides matching TRBD2. The CDR3 totals 15 residues. The V segment lost 1 base and the J segment 3 bases; nucleotides outside the gene matches: 3. Germline V gene sequence: CDR1 SGHDN, CDR2 FVKESK. CDR3 nucleotide sequence: TGTGCCAGCAGCCAAGCCCTAGCGGGGGTCTACGAGCAGTACTTC. Protein sequence: CASSQALAGVYEQYF.

The chain is built from TRBV19 and TRBJ1-1; 7 bases agree with TRBD1. The germline CDR1 and CDR2 sequences are LNHDA and SQIVND (reference sequence). This CDR3 has 14 residues. With 4 bases clipped from V and 0 bases from J, the junction kept 2 bases outside the gene matches. The CDR3 DNA reads TGTGCCAGTAGTACCACAGGGGTGAACACTGAAGCTTTCTTT. It translates to CASSTTGVNTEAFF.

The chain employs TRBV2 and TRBJ2-5; TRBD2 is a possible D gene (6 bases). The end of the DNA fits TRBJ2-7 better, so the J call may be wrong. CDR1 and CDR2 (germline): SNHLY, FYNNEI. The CDR3 contains 15 residues. The CDR3: CASSAGDQSTYEQYF. CDR3 sequence (DNA): TGTGCCAGCAGTGCGGGGGACCAGTCTACCTACGAGCAGTACTTC.

The V gene is TRBV5-1, the J gene TRBJ1-6; D remains unclear. Germline V gene data show CDR1 as SGHRS and CDR2 as YFSETQ. Trimming pared 4 bases from V and 6 bases from J, leaving 8 bases between. The CDR3 has 13 amino acids. The CDR3 here is CASSGQSNSPLHF. The DNA of the CDR3 is TGCGCCAGCAGCGGGCAGTCTAATTCACCCCTCCACTTT. Variable domain in full (rest from reference TRBV5-1 and TRBJ1-6): KAGVTQTPRYLIKTRGQQVTLSCSPISGHRSVSWYQQTPGQGLQFLFEYFSETQRNKGNFPGRFSGRQFSNSRSEMNVSTLELGDSALYLCASSGQSNSPLHFGNGTRLTVT.

This chain links TRBV6-5 with TRBJ1-1; D may be TRBD1 (6 bases). Per germline, CDR1 MNHEY and CDR2 SVGAGI. Deletions cut 2 bases from V and 2 bases from J, with 9 bases between. The CDR3 spans 14 residues. For the CDR3, the DNA is TGTGCCAGCAGTTACGGGACACCCAACACTGAAGCTTTCTTT. Translated, it gives CASSYGTPNTEAFF.

The chain employs TRBV6-5 and TRBJ2-1, with TRBD1 matching over 7 bases. Germline V gene lookup returns CDR1 MNHEY and CDR2 SVGAGI. This CDR3 region has 11 residues. The V and J ends lost 8 bases and 16 bases, in that order; junction bases with no gene match: 11. CDR3 sequence (DNA): TGTGCCAGCCTGGCCCAGGGGGATAGCTTCTTC. Its translation is CASLAQGDSFF.

This clone was picked up one time. Other DNA sequences in the same sample also yield this CDR3. This chain links TRBV27 with TRBJ2-5, with 8 bases matching TRBD2. Germline V gene sequence: CDR1 MNHEY, CDR2 SMNVEV (reference sequence). This CDR3 has 15 residues. V lost 5 bases and J lost 5; bases outside the gene matches: 10. In nucleotides, the CDR3 is TGTGCCAGCAGTCCCCACTTAGCGGGGAGGGAGACCCAGTACTTC. It yields the protein CASSPHLAGRETQYF.

The rearrangement uses TRBV29-1 and TRBJ2-3, with 7 bases lining up with TRBD2. Germline V lookup: CDR1 SQVTM, CDR2 ANQGSEA. The CDR3 is 13 amino acids. J was trimmed by 5 bases and V by 3 bases; bases with no gene match: 5. CDR3 DNA: TGCAGCGTTGACGGGGCGGGGGTAGATACGCAGTATTTT. Translating gives CSVDGAGVDTQYF.

This chain links TRBV5-6 with TRBJ1-5; a possible D gene is TRBD1 (5 bases). V dropped 0 bases and J dropped 1 base, with 17 bases sitting between them. The CDR3 is 18 amino acids. Per the germline V gene, CDR1 is SGHDT and CDR2 is YYEEEE. In DNA, the CDR3 is TGTGCCAGCAGCTTGGGGTTCAGCAGGGAAGTAAGCAATCAGCCCCAGCATTTT. Translating gives CASSLGFSREVSNQPQHF.

Note on this clone: The germline gene is not matched at one end of the junction; a read error may be the cause. The chain couples TRBV7-9 to TRBJ1-2; D might be TRBD1 (6 bases). This CDR3 region has 11 residues. Germline CDR1 SEHNR, CDR2 FQNEAQ (reference sequence). The CDR3 region has the DNA TGTTCCAGCTCCTCAGGGGATGGCTACACCTTC. Residues: CSSSSGDGYTF.

The rearrangement uses TRBV4-2 and TRBJ2-7; TRBD2 matches 10 bases. CDR1 and CDR2 (germline): LGHNA, YNFKEQ. The CDR3 contains 17 residues. With V trimmed by 0 bases and J by 3 bases, 8 bases remained unmatched. The CDR3 region is CASSQEWASGSVYEQYF. Here the CDR3 DNA reads TGTGCCAGCAGCCAAGAGTGGGCTAGCGGGAGTGTCTACGAGCAGTACTTC.

The V and J genes are TRBV5-6 and TRBJ2-7; TRBD1 agrees at 11 bases. J was trimmed by 6 bases and V by 0 bases; bases with no gene match: 8. The CDR3 sequence is 16 residues long. The germline V gene encodes CDR1 SGHDT and CDR2 YYEEEE. The CDR3 sequence: CASSLASDRGRREQYF. The CDR3, as DNA: TGTGCCAGCAGCTTGGCGTCGGACAGGGGGCGACGCGAGCAGTACTTC.

The V call is TRBV5-5, the J call TRBJ1-1; weak D call: TRBD1 (6 bases). Deletions cut 3 bases from V and 1 base from J, with 10 bases between. Per germline, CDR1 SGHKS and CDR2 YYEKEE (reference sequence). The CDR3 spans 14 residues. In DNA, the CDR3 is TGTGCCAGCAGCTGGGGACACCAGAACACTGAAGCTTTCTTT. Protein: CASSWGHQNTEAFF.

The rearrangement uses TRBV7-8 and TRBJ1-1; TRBD1 matches 8 bases. The V segment lost 2 bases and the J segment 4 bases; nucleotides outside the gene matches: 3. From germline, CDR1 is SGHVS and CDR2 FQNEAQ. The CDR3 sequence is 14 residues long. The CDR3 coding sequence is TGTGCCAGCAGCTTATGGACAGGGCTCACTGAAGCTTTCTTT. This sequence encodes CASSLWTGLTEAFF.

The chain combines TRBV28 with TRBJ2-3; 9 nucleotides agree with TRBD2. The germline gives CDR1 MDHEN, CDR2 SYDVKM. The CDR3 loop spans 16 amino acids. V was pared by 5 bases and J by 6 bases, with 12 bases of the junction left unmatched. This CDR3 reads CASSPLRTSAADTQYF. As DNA, the CDR3 is TGTGCCAGCAGTCCCCTCCGGACTAGCGCGGCGGATACGCAGTATTTT. Full variable domain (outside the CDR3, taken from reference TRBV28 and TRBJ2-3): DVKVTQSSRYLVKRTGEKVFLECVQDMDHENMFWYRQDPGLGLRLIYFSYDVKMKEKGDIPEGYSVSREKKERFSLILESASTNQTSMYLCASSPLRTSAADTQYFGPGTRLTVL.

The V and J genes are TRBV9 and TRBJ2-7; D not resolved. Germline values: CDR1 SGDLS, CDR2 YYNGEE. The CDR3 extends over 14 amino acids. The V and J ends lost 1 base and 4 bases respectively, with 12 bases between them. The CDR3 DNA reads TGTGCCAGCAGCGTATTCGAGAGTAATTACGAGCAGTACTTC. Amino acid sequence: CASSVFESNYEQYF.

The genes are TRBV19 and TRBJ1-4, with D possibly matching TRBD1 (6 bases). V lost 5 bases to trimming and J lost 2 bases, with 18 bases between them. This CDR3 is 17 amino acids long. The germline V gene encodes CDR1 LNHDA and CDR2 SQIVND (reference sequence). The CDR3 spells CASSVRSGGTTNEKLFF. The CDR3 DNA follows: TGTGCCAGTAGTGTCCGGTCGGGGGGCACGACTAATGAAAAACTGTTTTTT. The whole variable domain, remainder taken from reference TRBV19 and TRBJ1-4, is DGGITQSPKYLFRKEGQNVTLSCEQNLNHDAMYWYRQDPGQGLRLIYYSQIVNDFQKGDIAEGYSVSREKKESFPLTVTSAQKNPTAFYLCASSVRSGGTTNEKLFFGSGTQLSVL.

J is TRBJ1-5 and V is TRBV27; maybe TRBD1 (6 bases). V dropped 5 bases and J dropped 3 bases, with 14 bases sitting between them. The CDR3 sequence is 15 residues long. Germline V gene sequence: CDR1 MNHEY, CDR2 SMNVEV (reference sequence). CDR3 sequence reads: CASSPGQPSNQPQHF. The CDR3 coding sequence is TGTGCCAGCAGTCCGGGACAACCTTCCAATCAGCCCCAGCATTTT.

CDR3 loop: CASSVGGGSPYNEQFF. The DNA of the CDR3 is TGTGCCAGCAGCGTAGGGGGGGGCTCCCCCTACAATGAGCAGTTCTTC. The J gene is TRBJ2-1, the V gene TRBV9; D is possibly TRBD2 (7 bases). V shed 0 bases and J shed 2 bases, with 12 bases lying between them. This CDR3 is 16 amino acids long. Germline assignment: CDR1 SGDLS and CDR2 YYNGEE.